One sample yielded the 20 T cell receptor beta chains listed below, sequenced in a study of blood T cell repertoires in COVID-19. Some clones are missing from TCRdb's copy, which holds only in-frame ones; the method was immunoSEQ multiplex PCR. The sample records under 300,000 clones, over 80% being singletons. Sequenced sample: peripheral blood. All receptors derive from a woman aged 40 to 50 with acute or convalescent COVID-19.

J is TRBJ2-7 and V is TRBV11-2, with TRBD2 as a possible D gene (6 bases). The CDR3 length is 15 residues. The V gene's germline CDR1 is SGHAT and CDR2 FQNNGV. Trimming left V 5 bases short and J 2 bases short, with 16 bases between. CDR3 protein: CASSLQEGLTYEQYV. The CDR3 coding sequence is TGTGCCAGCAGCCTTCAGGAGGGGCTTACCTACGAGCAGTACGTC.

The J gene is TRBJ2-2, the V gene TRBV24-1, with TRBD2 identical over 7 bases. J gave up 3 bases and V 9 bases, and 6 bases lay outside the gene matches. From germline, CDR1 is KGHDR and CDR2 SFDVKD. The CDR3 sequence is 14 residues long. This CDR3 reads CATGGVVDTGELFF. The CDR3 DNA is TGTGCCACCGGGGGGGTGGTGGACACCGGGGAGCTGTTTTTT.

The gene calls are TRBV25-1 and TRBJ1-2; D might be TRBD1 (5 bases). The CDR3 runs 15 residues. CDR1 is MGHDK and CDR2 is SYGVNS in the germline V gene. The V gene lost 5 bases and the J gene lost 8 bases, with 21 bases spanning the gap. CDR3: CASSTIEDSLDGYTF. The CDR3 coding sequence is TGTGCCAGCAGTACAATCGAAGACAGCTTAGACGGCTACACCTTC.

The chain combines TRBV7-8 with TRBJ2-5; 12 nucleotides match TRBD2. Trimming at V came to 5 bases and at J to 3 bases, leaving 7 bases not matched to a gene. CDR3 length equals 16 residues. Germline CDR1 reads SGHVS; CDR2 reads FQNEAQ. In nucleotides, the CDR3 is TGTGCCAGCAGCCCACGGACTAGCGGGACTGAAGAGACCCAGTACTTC. It translates to CASSPRTSGTEETQYF.

In its sample, this clone was seen a few times. In nucleotides, the CDR3 is TGTGCCAGCAGACGAGTTCAGGGGGCGGCGAACACTGAAGCTTTCTTT. Protein sequence: CASRRVQGAANTEAFF. The chain is built from TRBV11-2 and TRBJ1-1; 8 nucleotides align to TRBD1. J was trimmed by 1 base and V by 6 bases; bases with no gene match: 10. The CDR3 is made up of 16 amino acids. Germline CDR1 SGHAT, CDR2 FQNNGV.

This clone was counted only a few times. The rearrangement links TRBV2 to TRBJ1-1; possible D gene TRBD1, 5 bases. Trimming removed 9 bases from V and 11 bases from J, with 16 bases in between. The CDR3 is 11 amino acids. CDR1 and CDR2 (germline): SNHLY, FYNNEI. CDR3 amino acids: CASWGRGTAFF. CDR3 in DNA: TGTGCCAGTTGGGGCCGGGGGACGGCTTTCTTT.

The chain carries TRBV3-1 (or the pseudogene TRBV3-2) and TRBJ1-4; 9 nucleotides align to TRBD1. V lost 4 bases to trimming and J lost 7 bases; unmatched junction nucleotides: 4. Germline CDR1 LGHDT, CDR2 YNNKEL (reference sequence). This CDR3 has 14 residues. The CDR3 region is CASSRQGESEKLFF. In DNA, the CDR3 is TGTGCCAGCAGCCGACAGGGGGAGAGTGAAAAACTGTTTTTT.

The genes are TRBV18 and TRBJ2-7; 7 nucleotides agree with TRBD1. The length of the CDR3 is 12 residues. CDR1 KGHSH and CDR2 LQKENI come from the germline V gene. The trim removed 6 bases at V and 5 bases at J, leaving 4 bases unmatched. In DNA, the CDR3 is TGTGCCAGCTCCCCAACAGGGGACGAGCAGTACGTC. Protein product: CASSPTGDEQYV.

Written as DNA, the CDR3 is TGTGCCAGCAGCAAAGCGGGGGGGATCAAACTAAATTCCTACGAGCAGTACGTC. It codes for CASSKAGGIKLNSYEQYV. The gene calls are TRBV21-1 and TRBJ2-7; whether TRBD2, the table's D call, matches the DNA was not checked. TRBV21-1 constitutes a pseudogene. This CDR3 comprises 18 residues.

The chain links TRBV9 to TRBJ2-2, with TRBD1 matching over 9 bases. This CDR3 has 19 residues. J lost 1 base, V lost 2 bases, and 12 bases had no gene match. CDR1 is SGDLS, CDR2 YYNGEE, per germline. The CDR3: CASSVSTAPGQGNTGELFF. The DNA of the CDR3 is TGTGCCAGCAGCGTGAGCACCGCCCCGGGACAGGGGAACACCGGGGAGCTGTTTTTT.

The chain uses TRBV27 and TRBJ2-3, with TRBD2 matching 12 bases. The CDR3 loop spans 15 amino acids. Germline assignment: CDR1 MNHEY and CDR2 SMNVEV (reference sequence). Unmatched junction bases numbered 4, after V lost 5 bases and J lost 4 bases. The CDR3: CASSILAGGSDTQYF. The CDR3 nucleotides are TGTGCCAGCAGTATACTAGCGGGGGGATCAGATACGCAGTATTTT.

The chain employs TRBV15 and TRBJ1-5, with D maybe TRBD1 (5 bases). V gave up 2 bases and J gave up 10 bases, with 18 bases separating them. The germline V gene has CDR1 LNHNV and CDR2 YYDKDF (reference sequence). The CDR3 totals 15 residues. The CDR3 DNA reads TGTGCCACCAGCAGATCCTACGGGGGGGAAGTTCCCCAGCATTTT. This codes for CATSRSYGGEVPQHF.

The rearrangement joins TRBV19 to TRBJ1-2, with a tentative D call TRBD1 (6 bases). The length of the CDR3 is 16 residues. V lost 6 bases and J 4 bases, leaving 21 bases between the germline ends. Germline-derived CDR1 and CDR2 are LNHDA and SQIVND (reference sequence). Here the CDR3 reads CASRTPGGGESYGYTF. CDR3 bases: TGTGCCAGTAGAACCCCGGGGGGCGGCGAAAGCTATGGCTACACCTTC. The entire variable domain, with the rest obtained from reference TRBV19 and TRBJ1-2, is as follows: DGGITQSPKYLFRKEGQNVTLSCEQNLNHDAMYWYRQDPGQGLRLIYYSQIVNDFQKGDIAEGYSVSREKKESFPLTVTSAQKNPTAFYLCASRTPGGGESYGYTFGSGTRLTVV.

Written as DNA, the CDR3 is TGTGCCAGCAGTTCCTTCTCTCAGCGGGGGGGTCGCGAGCAGTACGTC. This sequence encodes CASSSFSQRGGREQYV. The V call is TRBV6-2 or TRBV6-3, the J call TRBJ2-7; TRBD2 agrees at 10 bases. Losses at the gene ends were 4 bases for V and 6 bases for J; bases not matched to a gene: 12. The CDR3 extends over 16 amino acids. Germline V gene sequence: CDR1 MNHEY, CDR2 SVGEGT.

This clone has only one observation. The V and J genes are TRBV9 and TRBJ1-2, with 11 positions matching TRBD1. Germline lookup yields CDR1 SGDLS and CDR2 YYNGEE. V lost 6 bases and J lost 4; bases outside the gene matches: 8. The CDR3 has 15 amino acids. The CDR3 is CASTKGTGGVYGYTF. The CDR3 nucleotides read TGTGCCAGCACCAAGGGGACAGGGGGTGTCTATGGCTACACCTTC.

The genes are TRBV19 and TRBJ1-2; 10 bases match TRBD1. Germline CDR1 and CDR2: LNHDA and SQIVND (reference sequence). CDR3 size: 15 residues. The J segment lost 7 bases and the V segment lost 5 bases, leaving 10 bases of the junction unmatched. The CDR3 DNA reads as TGTGCCAGTAGTGCATCCTTCCGGGACAGGGGTGGCTACACCTTC. Translating it yields CASSASFRDRGGYTF.

The V call is TRBV2, the J call TRBJ2-1, with 8 bases lining up with TRBD2. The CDR3 covers 15 residues. Germline CDR1 SNHLY, CDR2 FYNNEI. Trimming cost V 6 bases and J 4 bases; bases outside gene matches: 8. For the CDR3, the DNA is TGTGCCAGCAGGGCAGGACGGGGGGGTTACAATGAGCAGTTCTTC. Translating it yields CASRAGRGGYNEQFF.

The V call is TRBV19, the J call TRBJ1-5, with TRBD1 matching over 8 bases. The germline gives CDR1 LNHDA, CDR2 SQIVND (reference sequence). The CDR3 is 18 residues long. The trim removed 7 bases at V and 1 base at J, leaving 15 bases unmatched. In nucleotides, the CDR3 is TGTGCCAGTATTAGCCGCACAACAGGGGGTCTGAGCAATCAGCCCCAGCATTTT. Translated, it gives CASISRTTGGLSNQPQHF.

V and J are TRBV2 and TRBJ2-1; 8 nucleotides line up with TRBD1. The CDR3 extends over 14 amino acids. Per the germline V gene, CDR1 is SNHLY and CDR2 is FYNNEI. J was trimmed by 9 bases and V by 8 bases; bases with no gene match: 12. CDR3 in DNA: TGTGCCAGCCGTTCCGGGACAGGAGACTCTGAGCAGTTCTTC. Protein sequence: CASRSGTGDSEQFF.

The chain has TRBV27 and TRBJ2-2; maybe TRBD2 (6 bases). The CDR3 has 15 residues. V was clipped by 7 bases and J by 1 base, with 13 bases between them. CDR1 and CDR2 (germline): MNHEY, SMNVEV (reference sequence). The CDR3, as DNA: TGTGCCAGCAAACTACCCGGGGGGAACACCGGGGAGCTGTTTTTT. As protein: CASKLPGGNTGELFF.